This TCR beta chain derives from a study of shared clonotypes between healthy human individuals. About 90 million PBMCs per unsorted sample were used for genomic DNA. The V and J ends lost 2 bases and 4 bases, in that order; junction bases with no gene match: 2. The germline V gene encodes CDR1 SNHLY and CDR2 FYNNEI. CDR3 length: 13 amino acids. This table comes from immunoSEQ multiplex PCR, and its TCRdb copy is limited to in-frame clones, with some not included. The sample carries about 490,000 clones, around 85% recorded once. V is TRBV2 and J is TRBJ2-7; 7 nucleotides agree with TRBD2. This clonotype originated in a woman between 40 and 50 years old in good health. Some clones in this sample may be carry-over from other donors' samples. Sequenced material: PBMCs. CDR3 protein: CASSEPGRYEQYF. The CDR3 DNA is TGTGCCAGCAGTGAACCCGGGAGGTACGAGCAGTACTTC.